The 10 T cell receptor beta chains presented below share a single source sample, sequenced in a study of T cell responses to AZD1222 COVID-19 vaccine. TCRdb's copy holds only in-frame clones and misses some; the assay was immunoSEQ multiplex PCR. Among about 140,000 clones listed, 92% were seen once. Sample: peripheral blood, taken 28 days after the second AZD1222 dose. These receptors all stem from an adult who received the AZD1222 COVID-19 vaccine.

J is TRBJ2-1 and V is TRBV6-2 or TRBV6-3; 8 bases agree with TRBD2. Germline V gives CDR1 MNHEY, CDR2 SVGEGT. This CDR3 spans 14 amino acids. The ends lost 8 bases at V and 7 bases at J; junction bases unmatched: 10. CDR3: CASRRGGIGNEQFF. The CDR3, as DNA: TGTGCCAGCCGCCGGGGGGGAATCGGGAATGAGCAGTTCTTC.

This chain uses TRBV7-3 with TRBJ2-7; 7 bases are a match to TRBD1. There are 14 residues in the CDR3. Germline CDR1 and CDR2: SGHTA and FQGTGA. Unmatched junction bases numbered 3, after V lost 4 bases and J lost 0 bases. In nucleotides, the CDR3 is TGTGCCAGCAGCTCAGGGGGTCCCTCCTACGAGCAGTACTTC. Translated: CASSSGGPSYEQYF.

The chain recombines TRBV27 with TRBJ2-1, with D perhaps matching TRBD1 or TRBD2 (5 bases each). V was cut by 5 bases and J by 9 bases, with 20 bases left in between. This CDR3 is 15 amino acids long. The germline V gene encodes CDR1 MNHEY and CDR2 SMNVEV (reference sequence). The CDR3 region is CASSTIRDPRVEQFF. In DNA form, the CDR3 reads TGTGCCAGCAGTACGATCCGGGACCCCCGAGTTGAGCAGTTCTTC.

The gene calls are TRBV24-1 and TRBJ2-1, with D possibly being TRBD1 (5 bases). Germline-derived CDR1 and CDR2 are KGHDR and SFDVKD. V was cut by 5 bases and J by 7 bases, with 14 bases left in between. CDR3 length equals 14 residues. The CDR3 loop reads CATSAEPGRNEQFF. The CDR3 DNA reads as TGTGCCACCAGTGCGGAACCAGGGCGGAATGAGCAGTTCTTC.

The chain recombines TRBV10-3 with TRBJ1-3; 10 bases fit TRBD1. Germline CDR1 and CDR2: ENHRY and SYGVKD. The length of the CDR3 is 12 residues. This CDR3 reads CATGGPGNTIYF. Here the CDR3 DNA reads TGTGCGACAGGGGGCCCTGGAAACACCATATATTTT.

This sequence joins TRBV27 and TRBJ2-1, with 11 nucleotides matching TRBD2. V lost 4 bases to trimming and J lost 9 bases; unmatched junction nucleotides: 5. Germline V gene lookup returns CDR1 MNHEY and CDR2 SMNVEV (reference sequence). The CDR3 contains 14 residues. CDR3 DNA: TGTGCCAGCAGTTACCTAGCGGGAGGAGTTGAGCAGTTCTTC. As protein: CASSYLAGGVEQFF.

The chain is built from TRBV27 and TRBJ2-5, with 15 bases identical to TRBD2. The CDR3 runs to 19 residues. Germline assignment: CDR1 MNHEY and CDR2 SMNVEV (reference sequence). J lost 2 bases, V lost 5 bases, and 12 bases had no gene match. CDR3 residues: CASSTRTSGRAKGQETQYF. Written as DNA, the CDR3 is TGTGCCAGCAGTACCCGGACTAGCGGGAGGGCCAAGGGTCAAGAGACCCAGTACTTC.

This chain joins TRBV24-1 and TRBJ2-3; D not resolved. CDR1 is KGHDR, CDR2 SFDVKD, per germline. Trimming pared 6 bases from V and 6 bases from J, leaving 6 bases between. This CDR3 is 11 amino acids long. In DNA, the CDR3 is TGTGCCACCAGTTGGGGTGATACGCAGTATTTT. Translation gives CATSWGDTQYF.

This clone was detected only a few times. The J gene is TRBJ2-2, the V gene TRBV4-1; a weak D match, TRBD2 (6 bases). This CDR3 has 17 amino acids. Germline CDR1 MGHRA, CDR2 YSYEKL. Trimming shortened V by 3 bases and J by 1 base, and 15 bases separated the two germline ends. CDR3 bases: TGCGCCAGCAGCCATTTTCGGGCGGGGTTGAACACCGGGGAGCTGTTTTTT. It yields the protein CASSHFRAGLNTGELFF.

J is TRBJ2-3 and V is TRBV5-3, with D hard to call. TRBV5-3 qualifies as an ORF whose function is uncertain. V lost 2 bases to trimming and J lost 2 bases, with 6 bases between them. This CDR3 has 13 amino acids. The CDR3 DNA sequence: TGTGCCAGAAGCTTTTTCAACACAGATACGCAGTATTTT. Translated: CARSFFNTDTQYF.